This TCR beta chain comes out of a study of T cells after posttransplantation cyclophosphamide. Findings of the study overall: Blood and skin or GI T cell repertoires showed limited TRB overlap. Later post-transplant blood repertoires were often dominated by donor CD8+ memory clones.

Libraries were prepared by immunoSEQ multiplex PCR; TCRdb keeps only in-frame clonotypes and omits some of them. Observed in the sample are about 41,000 clones, none of them singletons. This clone has at least ten counts. Its antigen is not identified. The related graft donor's blood sample was taken on the day of bone marrow donation. Germline V gene sequence: CDR1 LGHNA, CDR2 YNFKEQ. The CDR3 length is 17 residues. The ends were cut back, 2 bases at V and 5 bases at J, with 19 bases in the middle. The source of this sequence is a man aged 25-45 years in good health and a related stem cell transplant donor. Sequencing input: PBMCs. This rearrangement joins TRBV4-2 to TRBJ2-1, with a possible D match to TRBD2 (6 bases). This chain's CDR3 is CASSQSGGASVHNEQFF. The CDR3, as DNA: TGTGCCAGCAGCCAATCAGGAGGGGCTAGCGTCCACAATGAGCAGTTCTTC.